This T cell receptor (beta chain) is from a study of blood T cell repertoires in COVID-19. Study background: Samples of COVID-19 (acute and convalescent) were obtained from the United States, Italy and Spain. Nucleic acid was either cDNA or gDNA, and it came from T cells, B-cell-depleted T cells, or PBMCs.

Authors' data handling: Using reference gene primer amplification, nucleated cell counts were estimated. TCRdb's table, derived via immunoSEQ multiplex PCR, lists solely in-frame clones and lacks some. Clonal size and the V and J genes are those of that table, whereas D and trimming came from the DNA. This sample has roughly 260,000 clones, with roughly 80% found just once. This CDR3 contains 13 residues. The V end was cut by 3 bases, the J end by 4 bases, with 9 bases between. From germline, CDR1 is LGHNA and CDR2 YSLEER. The sample taken for sequencing was peripheral blood. The J gene is TRBJ2-5, the V gene TRBV4-3, with D uncertain. This receptor was taken from a woman in her 70s with acute or convalescent COVID-19. Here the CDR3 DNA reads TGCGCCAGCAGCCATGACCTAGGAGAGACCCAGTACTTC. Its protein product is CASSHDLGETQYF.